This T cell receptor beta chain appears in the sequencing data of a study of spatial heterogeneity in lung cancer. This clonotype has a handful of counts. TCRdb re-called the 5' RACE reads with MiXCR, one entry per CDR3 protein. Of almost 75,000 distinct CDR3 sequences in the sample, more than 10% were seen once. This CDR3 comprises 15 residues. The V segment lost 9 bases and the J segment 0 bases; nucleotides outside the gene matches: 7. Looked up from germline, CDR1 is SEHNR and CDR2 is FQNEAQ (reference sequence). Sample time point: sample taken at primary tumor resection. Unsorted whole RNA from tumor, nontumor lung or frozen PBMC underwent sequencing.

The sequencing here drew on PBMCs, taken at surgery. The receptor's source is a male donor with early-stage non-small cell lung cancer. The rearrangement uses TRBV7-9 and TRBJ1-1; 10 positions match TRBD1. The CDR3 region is CARSRQGAMNTEAFF. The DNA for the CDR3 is TGTGCCAGATCCCGACAGGGGGCTATGAACACTGAAGCTTTCTTT. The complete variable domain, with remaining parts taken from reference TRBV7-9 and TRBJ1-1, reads DTGVSQNPRHKITKRGQNVTFRCDPISEHNRLYWYRQTLGQGPEFLTYFQNEAQLEKSRLLSDRFSAERPKGSFSTLEIQRTEQGDSAMYLCARSRQGAMNTEAFFGQGTRLTVV.